Below, one T cell receptor beta chain is given with its context. What it recognizes is unknown. Germline V CDR1 and CDR2: LGHNA, YNFKEQ. There are 16 residues in the CDR3. With V trimmed by 1 base and J by 8 bases, 6 bases remained unmatched. This sample is part of a study of CD8 T cells in Susac syndrome. Findings and caveats of the study: Clonal expansion of CD8+ cells in Susac peaked in TEMRA cells (and in active patients).

Random-hexamer reverse transcription was applied to about 0.5 to 1 ug RNA. TCRdb processed the immunoSEQ multiplex PCR reads anew with MiXCR; each CDR3 protein has one entry. The table shows 100,000 to 150,000 distinct CDR3 sequences, with about 94% occurring only once. This rearrangement joins TRBV4-2 to TRBJ2-1; TRBD1 aligns across 12 bases. The sequenced sample was CD8+ T cells from PBMCs. The clonotype originates from a human donor with Susac syndrome. CDR3 DNA: TGTGCCAGCAGCCAAGCCCCCGGGACAGGGGGCGATGAGCAGTTCTTC. Protein: CASSQAPGTGGDEQFF.